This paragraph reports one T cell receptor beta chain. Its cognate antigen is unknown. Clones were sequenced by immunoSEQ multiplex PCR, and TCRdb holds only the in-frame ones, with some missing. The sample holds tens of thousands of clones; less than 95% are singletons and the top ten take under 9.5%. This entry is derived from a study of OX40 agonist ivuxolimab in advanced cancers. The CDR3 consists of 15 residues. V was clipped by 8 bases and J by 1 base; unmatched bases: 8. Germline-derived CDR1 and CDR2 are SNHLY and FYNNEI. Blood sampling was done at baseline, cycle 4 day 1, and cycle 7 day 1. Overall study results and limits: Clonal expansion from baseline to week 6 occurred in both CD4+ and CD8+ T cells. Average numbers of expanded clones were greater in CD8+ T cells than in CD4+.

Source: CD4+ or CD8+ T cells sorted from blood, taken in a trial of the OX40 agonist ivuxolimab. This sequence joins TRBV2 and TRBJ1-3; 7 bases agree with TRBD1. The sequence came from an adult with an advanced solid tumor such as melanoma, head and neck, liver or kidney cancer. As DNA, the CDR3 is TGTGCCAGCGGGGGACAGTTGGATTCTGGAAACACCATATATTTT. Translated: CASGGQLDSGNTIYF.